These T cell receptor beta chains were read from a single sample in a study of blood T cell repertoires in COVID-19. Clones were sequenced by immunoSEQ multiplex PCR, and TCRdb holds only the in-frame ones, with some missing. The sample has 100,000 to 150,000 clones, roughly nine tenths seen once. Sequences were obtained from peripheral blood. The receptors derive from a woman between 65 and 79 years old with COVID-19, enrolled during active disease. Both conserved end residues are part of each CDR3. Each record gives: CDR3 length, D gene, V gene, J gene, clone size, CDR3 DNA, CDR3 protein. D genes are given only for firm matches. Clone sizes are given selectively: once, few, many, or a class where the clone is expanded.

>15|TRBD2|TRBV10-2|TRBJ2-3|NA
TGCGCCAGCAGTGCAGCGGGGGGAAACACAGATACGCAGTATTTT
CASSAAGGNTDTQYF
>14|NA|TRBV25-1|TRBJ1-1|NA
TGTGCCAGCAGTGAACCTTACAAGAACACTGAAGCTTTCTTT
CASSEPYKNTEAFF
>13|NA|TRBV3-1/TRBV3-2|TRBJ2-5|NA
TGTGCCACCCGACTAGGGAGCAAGGGGACCCAGTACTTC
CATRLGSKGTQYF
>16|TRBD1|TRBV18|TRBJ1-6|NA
TGTGCCAGCTCACCAAACCAACAGGGGCGGAATTCACCCCTCCACTTT
CASSPNQQGRNSPLHF
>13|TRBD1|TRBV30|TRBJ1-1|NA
TGTGCCTGGAGCGGGACAGGGTGGACTGAAGCTTTCTTT
CAWSGTGWTEAFF
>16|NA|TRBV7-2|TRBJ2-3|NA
TGTGCCAGCAGCCTGGGTTCCGGGGGTCGGGCAGATACGCAGTATTTT
CASSLGSGGRADTQYF
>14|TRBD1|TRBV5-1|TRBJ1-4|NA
TGCGCCAGCAGCTGGGGACAGGGGAGTGAAAAACTGTTTTTT
CASSWGQGSEKLFF
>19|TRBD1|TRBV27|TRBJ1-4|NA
TGTGCCAGCAGCCCCATTGCGGGCAGGGGGCTGAAGAGGGGTGAAAAACTGTTTTTT
CASSPIAGRGLKRGEKLFF
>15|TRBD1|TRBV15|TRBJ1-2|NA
TGTGCCACCAGGGGCCTGGACAGGGGGTGGTATGGCTACACCTTC
CATRGLDRGWYGYTF
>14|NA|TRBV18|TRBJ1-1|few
TGTGCCAGCTCAGAGCGCCTCCAGGGCACTGAAGCTTTCTTT
CASSERLQGTEAFF
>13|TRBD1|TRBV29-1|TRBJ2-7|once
TGCAGCGTTGGCGGGACAGGGACCTACGAGCAGTACTTC
CSVGGTGTYEQYF
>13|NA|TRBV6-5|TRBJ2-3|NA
TGTGCCAGCACTTCTTCAGGGGAGGGTACGCAGTATTTT
CASTSSGEGTQYF
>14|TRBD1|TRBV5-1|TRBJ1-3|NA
TGCGCCAGCAGCGCAGGACAGGGCGGAAACACCATATATTTT
CASSAGQGGNTIYF
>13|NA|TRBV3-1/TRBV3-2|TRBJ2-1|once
TGTGCCAGCAGCCGTCGGCTCGGGGATGAGCAGTTCTTC
CASSRRLGDEQFF
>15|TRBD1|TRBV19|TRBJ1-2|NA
TGTGCCAGTAATTCCTGGGACAGCCCGAGATATGGCTACACCTTC
CASNSWDSPRYGYTF
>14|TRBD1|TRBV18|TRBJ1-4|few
TGTGCCAGCTCACCCGGGACAGGGAATGAAAAACTGTTTTTT
CASSPGTGNEKLFF
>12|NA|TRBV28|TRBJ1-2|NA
TGTGCCAGCGCGGGGATCGGGTATGGCTACACCTTC
CASAGIGYGYTF
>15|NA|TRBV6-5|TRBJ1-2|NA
TGTGCCAGCAGTTACTCTGCAGGTTTAAACTATGGCTACACCTTC
CASSYSAGLNYGYTF
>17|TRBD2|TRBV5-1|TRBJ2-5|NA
TGCGCCAGCAGCACCGGGACTAGCGGGGGGGCGTCTGAGACCCAGTACTTC
CASSTGTSGGASETQYF
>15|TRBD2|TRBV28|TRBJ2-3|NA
TGTGCCAGCAGCTTAAGCGGGGGGGGCACAGATACGCAGTATTTT
CASSLSGGGTDTQYF
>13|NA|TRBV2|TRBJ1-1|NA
TGTGCCAGCAGTCGAGAACAGGGCACTGAAGCTTTCTTT
CASSREQGTEAFF
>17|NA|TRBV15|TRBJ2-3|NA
TGTGCCACCAGCCCCGGTTCGCGTCCAGGCAGCACAGATACGCAGTATTTT
CATSPGSRPGSTDTQYF
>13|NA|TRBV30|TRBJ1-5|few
TGTGCCTGGACCCGAGGGTGGAATCAGCCCCAGCATTTT
CAWTRGWNQPQHF
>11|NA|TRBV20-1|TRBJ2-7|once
TGCAGTGCTGCAGGGAACTACGAGCAGTACTTC
CSAAGNYEQYF
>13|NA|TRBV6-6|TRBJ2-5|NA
TGTGCCAGCAAAACAGGGAGCCAAGAGACCCAGTACTTC
CASKTGSQETQYF
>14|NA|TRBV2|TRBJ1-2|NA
TGTGCCAGCAGTGTGACCGGGACATCTTATGGCTACACCTTC
CASSVTGTSYGYTF
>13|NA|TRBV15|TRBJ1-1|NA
TGTGCCACCAGCATTCTCAGGGACACTGAAGCTTTCTTT
CATSILRDTEAFF
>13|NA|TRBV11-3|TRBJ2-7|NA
TGTGCCAGCAGCTCGGTACAGGGAGTTGAGCAGTACTTC
CASSSVQGVEQYF
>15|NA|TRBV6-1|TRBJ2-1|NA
TGTGCCAGCAGTGAGACTACCGCGGCCTACAATGAGCAGTTCTTC
CASSETTAAYNEQFF
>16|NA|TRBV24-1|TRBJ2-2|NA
TGTGCCACCAAGCCCACGACAGAGACCGACACCGGGGAGCTGTTTTTT
CATKPTTETDTGELFF
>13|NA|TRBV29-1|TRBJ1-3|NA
TGCAGCGTTGTTGGGGCACGGGGAAACACCATATATTTT
CSVVGARGNTIYF
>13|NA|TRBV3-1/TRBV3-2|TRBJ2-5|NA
TGTGCCAGCAGCCAACTAATCCCAGAGACCCAGTACTTC
CASSQLIPETQYF
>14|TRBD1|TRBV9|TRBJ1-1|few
TGTGCCAGCAGCGTACGAGGGGGACAGGGAGAAGCTTTCTTT
CASSVRGGQGEAFF
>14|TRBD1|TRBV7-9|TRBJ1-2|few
TGTGCCAGCAGCCCGTGGACAGGGGAGGATGGCTACACCTTC
CASSPWTGEDGYTF
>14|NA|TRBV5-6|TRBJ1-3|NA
TGTGCCAGCAGCTTTTTGAGGGCTGGAAACACCATATATTTT
CASSFLRAGNTIYF
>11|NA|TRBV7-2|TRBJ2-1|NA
TGTGCCAGCAGCCCGGTGAATGAGCAGTTCTTC
CASSPVNEQFF
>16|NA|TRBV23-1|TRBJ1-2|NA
TGCGCCAGCAGTCAATCCTTTCGGAGGGAACACTATGGCTACACCTTC
CASSQSFRREHYGYTF
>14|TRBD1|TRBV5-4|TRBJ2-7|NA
TGTGCCAGCAGCCCGGACAGGGGGCAGGGTGAGCAGTACTTC
CASSPDRGQGEQYF
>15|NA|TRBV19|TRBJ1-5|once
TGTGCCAGTAGTATAGGGACAGCGTTCGATCAGCCCCAGCATTTT
CASSIGTAFDQPQHF
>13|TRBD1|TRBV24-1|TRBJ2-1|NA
TGTGCCACAGGACAGGGATCTTGGAATGAGCAGTTCTTC
CATGQGSWNEQFF
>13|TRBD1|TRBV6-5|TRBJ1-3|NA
TGTGCCAGCAGGGACAGGGCGGTGGACACCATATATTTT
CASRDRAVDTIYF
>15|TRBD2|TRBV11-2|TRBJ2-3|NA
TGTGCCAGCAGCTTAATCCGGGGGGGTTTAGATACGCAGTATTTT
CASSLIRGGLDTQYF
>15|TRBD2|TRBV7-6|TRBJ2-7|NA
TGTGCCAGCAGCTTAGGTGCGGGAGAGTACTACGAGCAGTACTTC
CASSLGAGEYYEQYF
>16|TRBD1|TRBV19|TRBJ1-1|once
TGTGCCAGTAGTATACCGGGACAGGGGATTAACACTGAAGCTTTCTTT
CASSIPGQGINTEAFF
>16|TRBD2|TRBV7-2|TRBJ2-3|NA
TGTGCCAGCAGCACCGGTCTAGCGGGTTTCACAGATACGCAGTATTTT
CASSTGLAGFTDTQYF
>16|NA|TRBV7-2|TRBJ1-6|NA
TGTGCCAGCAGCTTAGTGTTGACAGTCTATAATTCACCCCTCCACTTT
CASSLVLTVYNSPLHF
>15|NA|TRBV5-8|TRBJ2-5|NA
TGTGCCAGCAGCTACAACTCAGGGGACGGGGAGACCCAGTACTTC
CASSYNSGDGETQYF
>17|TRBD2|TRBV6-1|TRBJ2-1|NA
TGTGCCAGCAGAGAACTAGCGGGGGGAGGATCCTACAATGAGCAGTTCTTC
CASRELAGGGSYNEQFF
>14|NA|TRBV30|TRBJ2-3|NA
TGTGCCTGGAGTGTACCACAGGCCACAGATACGCAGTATTTT
CAWSVPQATDTQYF
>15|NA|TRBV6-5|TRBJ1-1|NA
TGTGCCAGCAGTTACCCCAGGGTGGGCGTTACTGAAGCTTTCTTT
CASSYPRVGVTEAFF
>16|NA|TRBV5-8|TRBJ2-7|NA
TGTGCCAGCAGCTTAGGCGGGGTAAAAGGTATGGAAGAGCAGTACTTC
CASSLGGVKGMEEQYF
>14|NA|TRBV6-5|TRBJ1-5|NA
TGTGCCAGCAGTTCCACATGGCTGGTCCAGCCCCAGCATTTT
CASSSTWLVQPQHF
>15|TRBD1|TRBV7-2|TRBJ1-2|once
TGTGCCAGCAGCCTCGGGGACAGGAGCTACTATGGCTACACCTTC
CASSLGDRSYYGYTF